Shown below are 9 T cell receptor beta chains from a single sample sequenced in a study of shared clonotypes between healthy human individuals. Libraries were prepared by immunoSEQ multiplex PCR; TCRdb keeps only in-frame clonotypes and omits some of them. The sample holds more than 500,000 clones, approximately 94% seen once. Sequencing used naive CD4+ T cells sorted from blood. Subset specified: CD45RA+ positively selected. The receptors originated from a woman aged 30 to 39 in good health.

The gene calls are TRBV28 and TRBJ2-7; D call uncertain. The V and J ends lost 2 bases and 3 bases respectively, with 5 bases between them. The CDR3 length is 12 residues. The germline V gene encodes CDR1 MDHEN and CDR2 SYDVKM. The CDR3 bases are TGTGCCAGCAGTTTAACTTACTACGAGCAGTACTTC. Encoded protein: CASSLTYYEQYF. Full variable domain (remainder filled in from reference TRBV28 and TRBJ2-7): DVKVTQSSRYLVKRTGEKVFLECVQDMDHENMFWYRQDPGLGLRLIYFSYDVKMKEKGDIPEGYSVSREKKERFSLILESASTNQTSMYLCASSLTYYEQYFGPGTRLTVT.

This sequence joins TRBV10-2 and TRBJ2-1; 14 nucleotides agree with TRBD2. Unmatched junction bases numbered 7, after V lost 0 bases and J lost 6 bases. CDR3 length: 18 residues. CDR1 and CDR2 (germline): WSHSY, SAAADI. The CDR3 here is CASSESGTSGRFVNEQFF. CDR3 sequence (DNA): TGCGCCAGCAGTGAGTCAGGGACTAGCGGGAGATTTGTCAATGAGCAGTTCTTC.

This rearrangement joins TRBV5-1 to TRBJ2-4, with D perhaps TRBD1 (5 bases). CDR1 SGHRS and CDR2 YFSETQ come from the germline V gene. CDR3 length: 15 residues. V gave up 1 base and J gave up 6 bases, with 14 bases separating them. The CDR3: CASSLITGGINIQYF. The CDR3 DNA sequence: TGCGCCAGCAGCTTGATAACAGGCGGTATAAACATTCAGTACTTC.

The sample holds one count of this clone. The chain joins TRBV28 to TRBJ1-5; 8 nucleotides line up with TRBD1. Germline V gene data show CDR1 as MDHEN and CDR2 as SYDVKM. Unmatched junction bases numbered 8, after V lost 10 bases and J lost 3 bases. The CDR3 sequence is 14 residues long. The CDR3 nucleotides read TGTGCCACCGACAGGGGCTACAACAATCAGCCCCAGCATTTT. The encoded protein is CATDRGYNNQPQHF.

The rearrangement links TRBV28 to TRBJ2-2; no reliable D call. Germline assignment: CDR1 MDHEN and CDR2 SYDVKM. CDR3 length: 12 amino acids. Trimming shortened V by 10 bases and J by 6 bases, and 12 bases separated the two germline ends. CDR3: CATSEVSGELFF. CDR3 nucleotides: TGTGCCACCTCCGAAGTGTCCGGGGAGCTGTTTTTT.

V gene TRBV28 combines with J gene TRBJ2-2; D remains unclear. The CDR3 has 14 residues. CDR1 MDHEN and CDR2 SYDVKM come from the germline V gene. V gave up 3 bases and J gave up 1 base, with 6 bases separating them. Written as DNA, the CDR3 is TGTGCCAGCAGTTTCCCGATGAACACCGGGGAGCTGTTTTTT. This sequence encodes CASSFPMNTGELFF.

The CDR3 spells CSVQSSSPYEQYF. DNA for the CDR3: TGCAGCGTTCAATCCAGCTCCCCTTACGAGCAGTACTTC. This rearrangement joins TRBV29-1 to TRBJ2-5; D is ambiguous. The J call may be faulty, since TRBJ2-7 better matches the DNA end. Germline CDR1 and CDR2: SQVTM and ANQGSEA. There are 13 residues in the CDR3.

The chain links TRBV28 to TRBJ2-7, with D maybe TRBD2 (5 bases). Germline CDR1 MDHEN, CDR2 SYDVKM. Trimming took off 5 bases at V and 4 bases at J, with 12 bases between the two ends. The CDR3 length is 13 residues. CDR3 loop: CASSGGSGYEQYF. CDR3 DNA sequence: TGTGCCAGCAGTGGTGGGTCGGGATACGAGCAGTACTTC.

This chain links TRBV28 with TRBJ1-2, with a tentative D call TRBD1 (5 bases). This CDR3 is 15 amino acids long. CDR1 and CDR2 (germline): MDHEN, SYDVKM. V was cut by 5 bases and J by 4 bases, with 17 bases left in between. Written as DNA, the CDR3 is TGTGCCAGCAGTCCCCCGGATCACAGGCTCTATGGCTACACCTTC. This sequence encodes CASSPPDHRLYGYTF.